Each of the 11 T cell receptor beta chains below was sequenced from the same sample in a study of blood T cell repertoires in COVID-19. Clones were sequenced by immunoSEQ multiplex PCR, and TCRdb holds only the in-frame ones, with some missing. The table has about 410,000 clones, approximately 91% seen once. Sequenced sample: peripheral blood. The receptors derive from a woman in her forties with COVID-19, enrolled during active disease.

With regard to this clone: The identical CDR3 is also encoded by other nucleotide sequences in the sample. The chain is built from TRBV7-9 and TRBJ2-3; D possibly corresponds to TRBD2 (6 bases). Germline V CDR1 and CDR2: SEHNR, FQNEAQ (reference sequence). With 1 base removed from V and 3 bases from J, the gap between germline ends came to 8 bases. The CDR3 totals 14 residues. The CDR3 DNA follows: TGTGCCAGCAGCTTAGATGGGAGGACAGATACGCAGTATTTT. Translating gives CASSLDGRTDTQYF.

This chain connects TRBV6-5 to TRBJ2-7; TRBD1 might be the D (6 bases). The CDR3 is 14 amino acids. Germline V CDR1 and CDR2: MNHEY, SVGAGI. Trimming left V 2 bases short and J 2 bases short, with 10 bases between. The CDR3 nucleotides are TGTGCCAGCAGTTACGCGGACAGACCCTACGAGCAGTACTTC. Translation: CASSYADRPYEQYF.

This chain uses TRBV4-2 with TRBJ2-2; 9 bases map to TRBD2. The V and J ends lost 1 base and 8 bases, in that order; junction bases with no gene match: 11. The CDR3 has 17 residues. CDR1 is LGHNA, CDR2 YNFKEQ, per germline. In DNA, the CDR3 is TGTGCCAGCAGCCAAGGCGCGGGAGGGGACGGACGAGGGGAGCTGTTTTTT. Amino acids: CASSQGAGGDGRGELFF.

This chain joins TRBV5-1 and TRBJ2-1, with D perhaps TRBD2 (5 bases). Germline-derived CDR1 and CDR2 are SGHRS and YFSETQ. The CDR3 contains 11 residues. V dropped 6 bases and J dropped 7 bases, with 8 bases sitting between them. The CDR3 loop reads CASMGGNEQFF. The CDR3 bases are TGCGCCAGCATGGGCGGGAATGAGCAGTTCTTC.

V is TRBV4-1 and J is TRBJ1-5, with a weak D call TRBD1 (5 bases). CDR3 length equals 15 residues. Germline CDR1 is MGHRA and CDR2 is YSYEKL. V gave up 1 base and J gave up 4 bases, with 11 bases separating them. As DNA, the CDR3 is TGCGCCAGCAGCCAAGTGGGGGGGTTGAATCAGCCCCAGCATTTT. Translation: CASSQVGGLNQPQHF.

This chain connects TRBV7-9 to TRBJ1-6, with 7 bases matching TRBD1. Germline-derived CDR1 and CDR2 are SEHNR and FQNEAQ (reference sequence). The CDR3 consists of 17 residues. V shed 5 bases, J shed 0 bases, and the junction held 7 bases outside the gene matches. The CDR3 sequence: CASSDFRDSSYNSPLHF. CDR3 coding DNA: TGTGCCAGCAGCGACTTCCGGGACAGCTCCTATAATTCACCCCTCCACTTT.

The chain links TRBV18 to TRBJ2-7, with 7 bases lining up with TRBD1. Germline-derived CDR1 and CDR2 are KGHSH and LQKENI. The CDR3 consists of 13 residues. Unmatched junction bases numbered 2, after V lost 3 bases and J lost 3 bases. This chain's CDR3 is CASSPGTDYEQYF. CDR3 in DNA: TGTGCCAGCTCACCCGGGACAGACTACGAGCAGTACTTC.

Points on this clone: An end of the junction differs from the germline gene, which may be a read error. This CDR3 reads CASSQDPQVPFF. The CDR3 DNA sequence: TGTGCCAGCAGCCAAGACCCCCAGGTCCCTTTCTTC. This rearrangement joins TRBV3-1 (or the pseudogene TRBV3-2) to TRBJ1-2; D is uncertain. CDR1 and CDR2 (germline): LGHDT, YNNKEL (reference sequence). The CDR3 is made up of 12 amino acids.

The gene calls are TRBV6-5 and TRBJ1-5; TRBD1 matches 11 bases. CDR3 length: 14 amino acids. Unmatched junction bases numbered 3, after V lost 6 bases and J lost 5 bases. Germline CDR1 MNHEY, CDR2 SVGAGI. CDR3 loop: CASRRTGGYQPQHF. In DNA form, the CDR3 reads TGTGCCAGCAGACGGACAGGGGGCTATCAGCCCCAGCATTTT.

CDR3 in amino acids: CASRPLAGGDNEQFF. DNA for the CDR3: TGTGCCAGCAGGCCCCTCGCGGGAGGGGACAATGAGCAGTTCTTC. The rearrangement uses TRBV27 and TRBJ2-1; 9 bases align to TRBD2. The trim removed 6 bases at V and 5 bases at J, leaving 8 bases unmatched. Germline CDR1 reads MNHEY; CDR2 reads SMNVEV (reference sequence). The CDR3 totals 15 residues.

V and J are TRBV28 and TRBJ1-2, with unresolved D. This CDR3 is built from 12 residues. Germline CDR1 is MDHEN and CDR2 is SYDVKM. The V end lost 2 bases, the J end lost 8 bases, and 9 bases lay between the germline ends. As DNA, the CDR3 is TGTGCCAGCAGTTTACTCGGCGGGGGCTACACCTTC. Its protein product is CASSLLGGGYTF.